Listed here is a single TCR beta chain. The CDR3 has 14 amino acids. V lost 0 bases, J lost 1 base, and 8 bases lay in between. Germline V CDR1 and CDR2: SGDLS, YYNGEE. The entry originates in a study of blood T cell repertoires in COVID-19. TCRdb's copy holds only in-frame clones and misses some; the assay was immunoSEQ multiplex PCR. The table has around 310,000 clones, around 91% seen once; the top ten hold approximately 9.8%. The sequence derives from a woman between 40 and 55 years old who had recovered from COVID-19. This chain joins TRBV9 and TRBJ2-7; D is possibly TRBD2 (6 bases). Sequencing was done on a sample of PBMCs or T cells enriched from blood (not recorded which). CDR3 sequence: CASSVDGGSYEQYF. DNA of the CDR3: TGTGCCAGCAGCGTAGATGGGGGGTCCTACGAGCAGTACTTC.